This record looks at one TCR beta chain sequence and its context. The clone's antigen remains unknown. Base qualities are not at hand, and no much larger clone is one base apart. The sample comes from a study of blood T cell repertoires in COVID-19 (dated by TCRdb to 2020 to 2022). About the full investigation: The collaborator samples originated in the United States, Italy and Spain and spanned the acute and convalescent phases of COVID-19. The material from the prospective study consisted of cDNA or gDNA derived from T cells, B-cell-depleted T cells, or PBMCs. Deeply sampled blood TCRbeta repertoires from subjects exposed to, actively infected with, or recovered from COVID-19 were included in the dataset. The repertoires were released in a freely available public database intended as a resource for research on the immune response to SARS-CoV-2. Samples were obtained from the ongoing ImmuneRACE study (first 160 participants) and from some 1,300 subjects provided by 6 global collaborators. Nearly every sample came with metadata listing a de-identified subject ID, COVID-19 status, age in years and sex. Where available, HLA class I and class II types were taken from metadata supplied by the sample provider and were not determined by assay-based typing.

TCRbeta CDR3 regions were amplified from genomic DNA using the immunoSEQ Assay, a bias-controlled multiplex PCR. Concerning the study's data processing: Nucleated cell counts per sample were estimated from amplification of reference gene primers within the assay. To quantify the absolute abundance of each unique TCRbeta CDR3 rearrangement, sequence reads were collapsed and filtered. For each sample, productive Simpson clonality was calculated by taking the square root of Simpson's diversity index across productive rearrangements. The source is immuneACCESS, and TCRdb retained only in-frame sequences with V and J called. Part of the clones is not carried over; for the studies checked, unresolved V genes explain less than half of this, and the remainder is unexplained. V, J and clone size derive from that table, while D and trimming were established from the DNA sequence. Present in this sample are 150,000 or so clones, over 70% of which were seen just once. Of the sample, about 6.5% is held by the ten largest clones.

Findings and caveats that apply to the study as a whole: The amount of clinical and demographic metadata varied by source and participant and was provided uncurated.

Its CDR3 holds 17 amino acids, cysteine through phenylalanine. The CDR3 DNA has 51 bases and is translated from base 1. For CDR1 and CDR2, the germline V gene (reference sequence) lists LNHDA and SQIVND. Trimmed from V: 3 bases; trimmed from J: 1 base; junction bases lacking a gene match: 6. Collaborating institutions collected whole blood in K2EDTA tubes following their own protocols. For TCRbeta analysis, collaborators shipped samples in one of three forms: frozen whole blood, isolated PBMCs, or DNA extracted from either of those sample types. The sample taken for sequencing was peripheral blood. This receptor chain uses TRBV19 and TRBJ1-5; 10 junctional bases match TRBD1. The clonotype comes from an elderly man with acute or convalescent COVID-19. The CDR3 region has the sequence CASSIQTGGRSNQPQHF. The DNA reads TGTGCCAGTAGTATCCAGACAGGGGGCCGGAGCAATCAGCCCCAGCATTTT.